The rows below give T cell receptor beta chains drawn from one sample of a study of blood T cell repertoires in COVID-19. The table came from immunoSEQ multiplex PCR; TCRdb's copy has only in-frame clones and leaves some out. This table has 100,000 to 150,000 clones, more than 80% appearing once. Sequencing was carried out using peripheral blood. These receptors all stem from a woman aged 80 or over with COVID-19, enrolled during active disease. The CDR3 runs from the conserved cysteine through the conserved F or W. D genes are given only for firm matches. Only some rows state a clone size, as once, few, many or a class for expanded clones.

v_call: TRBV5-1; clone_size: NA; j_call: TRBJ1-3; d_call: NA; cdr3_aa: CASSLALGNRAGNTIYF; cdr3_nt: TGCGCCAGCAGCTTGGCCTTAGGTAACAGGGCTGGAAACACCATATATTTT
v_call: TRBV28; clone_size: NA; j_call: TRBJ2-6; d_call: NA; cdr3_aa: CASREQGFGGANVLTF; cdr3_nt: TGTGCCAGCAGAGAACAGGGTTTCGGTGGGGCCAACGTCCTGACTTTC
v_call: TRBV10-3; clone_size: NA; j_call: TRBJ2-5; d_call: NA; cdr3_aa: CAISESVGVETQYF; cdr3_nt: TGTGCCATCAGTGAGTCGGTAGGAGTGGAGACCCAGTACTTC
v_call: TRBV7-2; clone_size: NA; j_call: TRBJ1-3; d_call: NA; cdr3_aa: CASSLYSTGPGNTIYF; cdr3_nt: TGTGCCAGCAGCTTATATTCCACAGGGCCTGGAAACACCATATATTTT
v_call: TRBV28; clone_size: NA; j_call: TRBJ2-3; d_call: NA; cdr3_aa: CASSLAGGTDTQYF; cdr3_nt: TGTGCCAGCAGTTTAGCCGGAGGCACAGATACGCAGTATTTT
v_call: TRBV6-5; clone_size: NA; j_call: TRBJ1-1; d_call: NA; cdr3_aa: CASSGLQEAFF; cdr3_nt: TGTGCCAGCAGCGGACTGCAAGAAGCTTTCTTT
v_call: TRBV19; clone_size: NA; j_call: TRBJ2-7; d_call: TRBD2; cdr3_aa: CASSWTSGYEQYF; cdr3_nt: TGTGCCAGTAGCTGGACTAGCGGCTACGAGCAGTACTTC
v_call: TRBV11-2; clone_size: NA; j_call: TRBJ1-4; d_call: NA; cdr3_aa: CASSPGSKLFF; cdr3_nt: TGTGCCAGCAGCCCCGGGTCAAAACTGTTTTTT
v_call: TRBV7-6; clone_size: few; j_call: TRBJ1-3; d_call: TRBD1; cdr3_aa: CASSSYRDSSGNTIYF; cdr3_nt: TGTGCCAGCAGCTCATACCGGGACAGCTCTGGAAACACCATATATTTT
v_call: TRBV11-3; clone_size: NA; j_call: TRBJ2-2; d_call: TRBD2; cdr3_aa: CASSFSSGRGTGELFF; cdr3_nt: TGTGCCAGCAGCTTTTCTAGCGGGAGGGGTACCGGGGAGCTGTTTTTT
v_call: TRBV5-8; clone_size: few; j_call: TRBJ1-1; d_call: TRBD1; cdr3_aa: CASSLGGQGGRAFF; cdr3_nt: TGTGCCAGCAGCTTGGGGGGACAGGGCGGACGGGCTTTCTTT
v_call: TRBV12-5; clone_size: NA; j_call: TRBJ1-1; d_call: NA; cdr3_aa: CASVQGFEAFF; cdr3_nt: TGTGCTAGTGTACAGGGCTTCGAAGCTTTCTTT
v_call: TRBV19; clone_size: NA; j_call: TRBJ2-7; d_call: TRBD1; cdr3_aa: CASSIRTGENYEQYF; cdr3_nt: TGTGCCAGTAGTATAAGGACAGGGGAGAACTACGAGCAGTACTTC
v_call: TRBV7-2; clone_size: NA; j_call: TRBJ2-7; d_call: NA; cdr3_aa: CASSLAGTFTYEQYF; cdr3_nt: TGTGCCAGCAGCTTAGCTGGGACTTTTACCTACGAGCAGTACTTC
v_call: TRBV3-1/TRBV3-2; clone_size: few; j_call: TRBJ1-2; d_call: TRBD1; cdr3_aa: CASSQDHRGSNYGYTF; cdr3_nt: TGTGCCAGCAGCCAAGATCACAGGGGCAGCAACTATGGCTACACCTTC
v_call: TRBV7-2; clone_size: few; j_call: TRBJ1-2; d_call: NA; cdr3_aa: CASSSAAAADHGYTF; cdr3_nt: TGTGCCAGCAGCTCAGCTGCGGCCGCAGATCATGGCTACACCTTC
v_call: TRBV4-3; clone_size: NA; j_call: TRBJ1-2; d_call: NA; cdr3_aa: CASSVTPTSSYGYTF; cdr3_nt: TGCGCCAGCAGCGTAACCCCGACATCTTCCTATGGCTACACCTTC
v_call: TRBV7-7; clone_size: NA; j_call: TRBJ2-1; d_call: TRBD2; cdr3_aa: CASSPSGAGIGGEQFF; cdr3_nt: TGTGCTAGCAGCCCTAGCGGGGCAGGGATCGGTGGTGAGCAGTTCTTC
v_call: TRBV9; clone_size: NA; j_call: TRBJ2-3; d_call: NA; cdr3_aa: CASSAQSGTMSTDTQYF; cdr3_nt: TGTGCCAGCAGCGCCCAATCCGGGACAATGAGCACAGATACGCAGTATTTT
v_call: TRBV9; clone_size: few; j_call: TRBJ2-7; d_call: NA; cdr3_aa: CASSVGQGFYEQYF; cdr3_nt: TGTGCCAGCAGCGTAGGTCAGGGGTTCTACGAGCAGTACTTC
v_call: TRBV6-1; clone_size: NA; j_call: TRBJ2-2; d_call: TRBD2; cdr3_aa: CASSELAGVTGELFF; cdr3_nt: TGTGCCAGCAGTGAACTAGCGGGAGTCACCGGGGAGCTGTTTTTT
v_call: TRBV28; clone_size: NA; j_call: TRBJ1-5; d_call: NA; cdr3_aa: CASGGNNQPQHF; cdr3_nt: TGTGCCAGTGGGGGGAACAATCAGCCCCAGCATTTT
v_call: TRBV7-8; clone_size: NA; j_call: TRBJ1-1; d_call: NA; cdr3_aa: CASGRRENTEAFF; cdr3_nt: TGTGCCAGCGGCCGCAGGGAGAACACTGAAGCTTTCTTT
v_call: TRBV6-5; clone_size: NA; j_call: TRBJ2-5; d_call: TRBD1; cdr3_aa: CASSPGQGSRTQYF; cdr3_nt: TGTGCCAGCAGTCCAGGACAGGGATCCAGGACCCAGTACTTC
v_call: TRBV5-1; clone_size: NA; j_call: TRBJ1-1; d_call: NA; cdr3_aa: CASSRERQTEAFF; cdr3_nt: TGCGCCAGCAGCCGTGAGAGGCAAACTGAAGCTTTCTTT
v_call: TRBV3-1/TRBV3-2; clone_size: NA; j_call: TRBJ2-7; d_call: NA; cdr3_aa: CASSQGHLYEQYF; cdr3_nt: TGTGCCAGCAGCCAGGGACACCTCTACGAGCAGTACTTC
v_call: TRBV6-5; clone_size: NA; j_call: TRBJ1-2; d_call: TRBD1; cdr3_aa: CASSRTNRDRGYTF; cdr3_nt: TGTGCCAGCAGCCGTACCAACCGGGACAGGGGCTACACCTTC
v_call: TRBV5-4; clone_size: NA; j_call: TRBJ2-5; d_call: NA; cdr3_aa: CASSKMLSSGDQETQYF; cdr3_nt: TGTGCCAGCAGCAAAATGTTATCATCAGGGGACCAAGAGACCCAGTACTTC
v_call: TRBV6-6; clone_size: NA; j_call: TRBJ2-1; d_call: TRBD2; cdr3_aa: CASSYVAGADNEQFF; cdr3_nt: TGTGCCAGCAGTTATGTAGCGGGAGCGGATAATGAGCAGTTCTTC
v_call: TRBV3-1/TRBV3-2; clone_size: NA; j_call: TRBJ2-3; d_call: TRBD1; cdr3_aa: CASSQGQGAKGGTQYF; cdr3_nt: TGTGCCAGCAGCCAAGGACAGGGGGCTAAGGGGGGTACGCAGTATTTT